Listed below are T cell receptor beta chains from one sample, sequenced in a study of OX40 agonist ivuxolimab in advanced cancers. Using immunoSEQ multiplex PCR, the repertoire was profiled, and TCRdb retains in-frame clones only, with some absent. The sample holds 71,000 or so clones, approximately 90% seen once. The sample was CD4+ or CD8+ T cells sorted from blood, taken in a trial of the OX40 agonist ivuxolimab. The receptors were gathered from an adult with an advanced solid tumor such as melanoma, head and neck, liver or kidney cancer. Both conserved end residues are part of each CDR3. A D gene is named only where the DNA matches it firmly. Some rows mark clone size as missing; the rest say once, few, many or name a class of expanded clone.

cdr3_aa,cdr3_nt,j_call,clone_size,v_call,d_call
CASSMTGGLSREQYF,TGTGCCAGCAGCATGACAGGGGGCTTATCTCGCGAGCAGTACTTC,TRBJ2-7,NA,TRBV7-9,TRBD1
CASSLAGGVETQYF,TGTGCCAGCAGCTTAGCGGGGGGGGTGGAGACCCAGTACTTC,TRBJ2-5,NA,TRBV7-2,TRBD2
CAWSAPRTGGMNEQFF,TGTGCCTGGAGCGCACCCCGGACAGGGGGCATGAATGAGCAGTTCTTC,TRBJ2-1,NA,TRBV30,TRBD1
CASSYSDAGYGYTF,TGTGCCAGCAGTTACTCAGACGCCGGCTATGGCTACACCTTC,TRBJ1-2,NA,TRBV6-5,NA
CASSLSEGTEAFF,TGTGCCAGCAGCTTAAGTGAGGGGACTGAAGCTTTCTTT,TRBJ1-1,NA,TRBV11-2,NA
CASSLTFMGNEQYF,TGTGCCAGCAGCCTAACATTCATGGGTAACGAGCAGTACTTC,TRBJ2-7,NA,TRBV5-4,NA
CASSPQGGGSTEAFF,TGTGCCAGCAGCCCCCAGGGCGGTGGCAGCACTGAAGCTTTCTTT,TRBJ1-1,NA,TRBV7-2,NA
CASSLASGTGSYEQYF,TGTGCCAGCAGCTTAGCGTCCGGGACGGGATCCTACGAGCAGTACTTC,TRBJ2-7,NA,TRBV7-2,NA
CSVVGVRAFF,TGCAGCGTGGTGGGGGTGAGGGCTTTCTTT,TRBJ1-1,few,TRBV29-1,NA
CASSSQPGTVEQFF,TGTGCCAGCAGCTCCCAGCCAGGGACGGTCGAGCAGTTCTTC,TRBJ2-1,NA,TRBV7-9,NA
CASSLGGGYSYEQYF,TGTGCCAGCAGCTTGGGAGGGGGGTACTCCTACGAGCAGTACTTC,TRBJ2-7,NA,TRBV5-6,NA
CASSRGLADYEQYF,TGTGCCAGCAGCCGGGGACTAGCGGATTACGAGCAGTACTTC,TRBJ2-7,once,TRBV7-2,TRBD2
CASSLPGDGNEQFF,TGCGCCAGCAGCTTGCCAGGGGATGGCAATGAGCAGTTCTTC,TRBJ2-1,NA,TRBV5-1,NA
CASSLRRQGPYEQYF,TGTGCCAGCAGCTTACGGAGACAGGGGCCCTACGAGCAGTACTTC,TRBJ2-7,NA,TRBV7-9,TRBD1
CAISDGGLNYGYTF,TGTGCCATCAGTGATGGAGGGCTAAATTATGGCTACACCTTC,TRBJ1-2,NA,TRBV10-3,NA
CASSPDGAGNQPQHF,TGTGCCAGCAGTCCCGACGGGGCAGGCAATCAGCCCCAGCATTTT,TRBJ1-5,NA,TRBV27,NA
CASSLGQGAKQYF,TGTGCCAGCAGCTTAGGACAGGGGGCGAAGCAGTACTTC,TRBJ2-7,NA,TRBV7-9,TRBD1
CASRNRNGVEQYF,TGTGCCAGCAGAAACAGGAATGGGGTCGAGCAGTACTTC,TRBJ2-7,NA,TRBV28,NA
CASSFIENNEQFF,TGTGCCAGCAGCTTTATAGAAAACAATGAGCAGTTCTTC,TRBJ2-1,few,TRBV7-8,NA
CASNGPADTQYF,TGTGCCAGCAACGGGCCGGCAGATACGCAGTATTTT,TRBJ2-3,NA,TRBV11-1,NA
CASSLRNLAEAFF,TGTGCCAGCAGCTTGAGGAATTTGGCTGAAGCTTTCTTT,TRBJ1-1,NA,TRBV5-5,NA
CASRLACWQGKGETQYF,TGTGCAAGTCGCTTAGCGTGCTGGCAGGGGAAAGGCGAGACCCAGTACTTC,TRBJ2-5,NA,TRBV12-2,NA
CASSKDRFTEAFF,TGTGCCAGTAGTAAGGACAGATTCACTGAAGCTTTCTTT,TRBJ1-1,NA,TRBV19,NA
CASSRLALSYEQYF,TGTGCCAGCAGTCGACTAGCGCTGAGTTACGAGCAGTACTTC,TRBJ2-7,NA,TRBV2,TRBD2
CAWSPLGPGQGATGANVLTF,TGTGCCTGGAGTCCCCTAGGACCGGGACAGGGGGCGACTGGGGCCAACGTCCTGACTTTC,TRBJ2-6,NA,TRBV30,TRBD1
CASSQEFQETQYF,TGTGCCAGCAGCCAAGAATTCCAAGAGACCCAGTACTTC,TRBJ2-5,NA,TRBV4-2,NA
CSVTGGGTNEKLFF,TGCAGCGTTACAGGGGGGGGAACTAATGAAAAACTGTTTTTT,TRBJ1-4,NA,TRBV29-1,TRBD1
CARTALKANTGELFF,TGTGCCAGAACCGCATTAAAAGCGAACACCGGGGAGCTGTTTTTT,TRBJ2-2,NA,TRBV5-3,NA
CASTDLAGGLSSYNEQFF,TGTGCCAGCACCGATCTAGCGGGAGGTCTAAGCTCCTACAATGAGCAGTTCTTC,TRBJ2-1,NA,TRBV27,TRBD2
CASSGRTSAKETQYF,TGTGCCAGCAGTGGGCGGACTAGCGCCAAAGAGACCCAGTACTTC,TRBJ2-5,NA,TRBV6-5,TRBD2
CASSIDTGRGAKNIQYF,TGTGCCAGTAGTATAGATACGGGGCGCGGGGCCAAAAACATTCAGTACTTC,TRBJ2-4,NA,TRBV19,NA
CASSLEAGGKLFF,TGTGCCAGCAGCTTAGAGGCCGGAGGGAAACTGTTTTTT,TRBJ1-4,NA,TRBV11-2,NA
CASSVEGNGQPQHF,TGTGCCAGCAGCGTAGAGGGGAATGGTCAGCCCCAGCATTTT,TRBJ1-5,NA,TRBV9,NA
CSARQGAYEQYF,TGCAGCGCCCGGCAGGGGGCCTACGAGCAGTACTTC,TRBJ2-7,NA,TRBV29-1,TRBD1